This T cell receptor beta chain originates from a study of T cell responses to AZD1222 COVID-19 vaccine. Method: immunoSEQ multiplex PCR; TCRdb's copy keeps in-frame clones and lacks some. The sample includes more than 95,000 clones, roughly 84% seen only once; the top ten take 15% to 20%. This CDR3 has 15 amino acids. Germline V CDR1 and CDR2: SNHLY, FYNNEI. Trimming removed 6 bases at V and 0 bases at J, with 14 bases between. Second-dose intervals of approximately 4 or approximately 12 weeks were pooled. The receptor was derived from an adult who received the AZD1222 COVID-19 vaccine. Here the sequenced sample was peripheral blood, taken 28 days after the second AZD1222 dose. This chain links TRBV2 with TRBJ1-2, with D possibly being TRBD1 (5 bases). This CDR3 is CASSQIGGSNYGYTF. CDR3 bases: TGTGCCAGCAGCCAGATCGGGGGGTCTAACTATGGCTACACCTTC.